Presented here are 30 T cell receptor beta chains from one specimen sequenced in a study of cytomegalovirus exposure and HLA in healthy donors. Primers included in the PCR were 60 Vbeta and 13 Jbeta primers. TCRdb's copy holds only in-frame clones and misses some; the assay was immunoSEQ multiplex PCR. Of under 75,000 clones listed, approximately 70% are singletons. Sequenced: PBMCs. Receptor source: a man in his forties in good health and CMV-seropositive.

V usage is TRBV6-6 and J usage is TRBJ1-2; no reliable D call. V lost 8 bases, J lost 14 bases, and 21 bases lay in between. Germline V CDR1 and CDR2: MNHNY, SVGAGI (reference sequence). This CDR3 spans 12 amino acids. CDR3 amino acids: CASGPGEPSTTF. In DNA form, the CDR3 reads TGTGCCAGCGGCCCCGGGGAGCCCTCTACTACCTTC.

The sample holds one count of this clone. The chain employs TRBV5-6 and TRBJ2-3; TRBD1 agrees at 10 bases. This CDR3 spans 16 amino acids. Germline V gene sequence: CDR1 SGHDT, CDR2 YYEEEE. The ends lost 4 bases at V and 2 bases at J; junction bases unmatched: 7. CDR3 protein: CASSTGQGIVTDTQYF. The CDR3, as DNA: TGTGCCAGCAGCACGGGACAGGGGATCGTCACAGATACGCAGTATTTT.

V gene TRBV7-2 combines with J gene TRBJ2-1; 8 bases match TRBD2. V lost 2 bases to trimming and J lost 6 bases; unmatched junction nucleotides: 3. Germline V CDR1 and CDR2: SGHTA, FQGNSA. The CDR3 is 14 residues long. For the CDR3, the DNA is TGTGCCAGCAGCTTAACTAGCGGTCCCAATGAGCAGTTCTTC. Its translation: CASSLTSGPNEQFF. Drawing the rest from reference TRBV7-2 and TRBJ2-1, the complete variable domain is GAGVSQSPSNKVTEKGKDVELRCDPISGHTALYWYRQSLGQGLEFLIYFQGNSAPDKSGLPSDRFSAERTGGSVSTLTIQRTQQEDSAVYLCASSLTSGPNEQFFGPGTRLTVL.

The chain couples TRBV7-2 to TRBJ1-2; 7 bases align to TRBD1. The germline CDR1 and CDR2 sequences are SGHTA and FQGNSA. V was pared by 2 bases and J by 10 bases, with 10 bases of the junction left unmatched. This CDR3 is 14 amino acids long. This chain's CDR3 is CASSLYAGQWTYTF. The CDR3 DNA reads TGTGCCAGCAGCTTATACGCGGGACAGTGGACCTACACCTTC.

The rearrangement links TRBV18 to TRBJ1-4; D may be TRBD1 (6 bases). Germline CDR1 is KGHSH and CDR2 is LQKENI. V lost 4 bases and J 0 bases, leaving 12 bases between the germline ends. This CDR3 is built from 16 residues. Here the CDR3 reads CASSLMDSPTNEKLFF. The CDR3 region has the DNA TGTGCCAGCTCACTGATGGACAGCCCAACTAATGAAAAACTGTTTTTT.

The rearrangement uses TRBV9 and TRBJ2-1; 11 bases agree with TRBD2. Germline V gene lookup returns CDR1 SGDLS and CDR2 YYNGEE. This CDR3 spans 15 amino acids. The J segment lost 6 bases and the V segment lost 4 bases, leaving 6 bases of the junction unmatched. The CDR3 here is CASSPPSGRSNEQFF. CDR3 nucleotide sequence: TGTGCCAGCAGCCCACCTAGCGGGAGGAGCAATGAGCAGTTCTTC. Supplemented by reference TRBV9 and TRBJ2-1, the full variable domain reads DSGVTQTPKHLITATGQRVTLRCSPRSGDLSVYWYQQSLDQGLQFLIQYYNGEERAKGNILERFSAQQFPDLHSELNLSSLELGDSALYFCASSPPSGRSNEQFFGPGTRLTVL.

Concerning this clone itself: The sample has other DNA sequences that encode this CDR3 too. The V and J genes are TRBV18 and TRBJ2-5; D call uncertain. The tail of the sequence fits TRBJ2-7 better, so the J call may be wrong. The CDR3 is made up of 14 amino acids. CDR1 is KGHSH, CDR2 LQKENI, per germline. Written as DNA, the CDR3 is TGTGCCAGCTCACCACCCGCAGGAACCTACGAGCAGTACTTC. It translates to CASSPPAGTYEQYF.

This clone was recorded once. One junction end disagrees with the germline gene, perhaps due to a read error. The V call is TRBV6-6, the J call TRBJ1-5; weak D call: TRBD1 (5 bases). This CDR3 spans 16 amino acids. Germline loops: CDR1 MNHNY, CDR2 SVGAGI (reference sequence). The CDR3 DNA sequence: TGTGCCAGCACTCTGGGCGGGGGTGATAGCAATCAGTCCCAGCATTTT. It specifies CASTLGGGDSNQSQHF.

This chain connects TRBV30 to TRBJ1-3; TRBD1 agrees at 7 bases. Trimming took 0 bases from V and 3 from J; bases not matched to a gene: 5. CDR1 and CDR2 from the germline V gene are GTSNPN and SVGIG (reference sequence). The CDR3 contains 15 residues. As DNA, the CDR3 is TGTGCCTGGAGTGTTTCACCAGGGGGTGGAAACACCATATATTTT. Translation: CAWSVSPGGGNTIYF. Variable domain in full (rest from reference TRBV30 and TRBJ1-3): SQTIHQWPATLVQPVGSPLSLECTVEGTSNPNLYWYRQAAGRGLQLLFYSVGIGQISSEVPQNLSASRPQDRQFILSSKKLLLSDSGFYLCAWSVSPGGGNTIYFGEGSWLTVV.

This clone was seen only a few times. This chain joins TRBV4-3 and TRBJ1-4, with no clear D. V was cut by 0 bases and J by 8 bases, with 10 bases left in between. The CDR3 has 14 residues. Germline values: CDR1 LGHNA, CDR2 YSLEER. Here the CDR3 DNA reads TGCGCCAGCAGCCAAGAGAGTTGGGCAGAAAAACTGTTTTTT. Amino acids: CASSQESWAEKLFF.

The chain carries TRBV5-3 and TRBJ2-4; 10 bases align to TRBD2. TRBV5-3 belongs to the ORF category, with a function that is uncertain. CDR3 length: 17 amino acids. The V segment lost 4 bases and the J segment 3 bases; nucleotides outside the gene matches: 10. The CDR3, as DNA: TGTGCCAGAAGCCCCCAAGAGGTAGCGGGAGGCAAAAACATTCAGTACTTC. Translated: CARSPQEVAGGKNIQYF.

The chain has TRBV4-1 and TRBJ2-2; a possible D gene is TRBD2 (6 bases). Germline CDR1 MGHRA, CDR2 YSYEKL. Deletions cut 4 bases from V and 4 bases from J, with 13 bases between. CDR3 length: 15 amino acids. The CDR3 bases are TGCGCCAGCAGCCTGCAATTCGGGGGCACCGGGGAGCTGTTTTTT. It codes for CASSLQFGGTGELFF.

This clone was counted many times. The V gene is TRBV7-9, the J gene TRBJ2-7; 11 bases fit TRBD2. Germline CDR1 and CDR2: SEHNR and FQNEAQ (reference sequence). J gave up 4 bases and V 5 bases, and 10 bases lay outside the gene matches. There are 16 residues in the CDR3. The CDR3 bases are TGTGCCAGCAGCCAAGAGGCTAGCGGGAGGCCTTACGAGCAGTACTTC. This encodes CASSQEASGRPYEQYF. The full variable domain, its missing parts supplied by reference TRBV7-9 and TRBJ2-7, is DTGVSQNPRHKITKRGQNVTFRCDPISEHNRLYWYRQTLGQGPEFLTYFQNEAQLEKSRLLSDRFSAERPKGSFSTLEIQRTEQGDSAMYLCASSQEASGRPYEQYFGPGTRLTVT.

This chain connects TRBV30 to TRBJ1-6; D uncertain. Germline V lookup: CDR1 GTSNPN, CDR2 SVGIG (reference sequence). Trimming took 5 bases from V and 8 from J, leaving 13 bases between them. CDR3 size: 13 residues. CDR3 in DNA: TGTGCCTGGGGCCGGGATTCGGATTCACCCCTCCACTTT. This codes for CAWGRDSDSPLHF.

The CDR3 nucleotides read TGTGCCAGCAGTGAATTGACAGGGGGCGCGAATGGCTACACCTTC. Its protein product is CASSELTGGANGYTF. The chain joins TRBV6-1 to TRBJ1-2, with 10 bases matching TRBD1. V gave up 2 bases and J gave up 6 bases; unmatched junction bases: 6. Germline-derived CDR1 and CDR2 are MNHNS and SASEGT. This CDR3 has 15 amino acids.

The V call is TRBV14, the J call TRBJ2-7; weak D call: TRBD1 (6 bases). The CDR3 runs 15 residues. From germline, CDR1 is SGHDN and CDR2 FVKESK. V lost 4 bases and J lost 3, with 16 bases in between. This chain's CDR3 is CASSRLTAGDYEQYF. In DNA, the CDR3 is TGTGCCAGCAGCCGTTTAACGGCAGGGGACTACGAGCAGTACTTC.

The rearrangement joins TRBV19 to TRBJ2-2, with TRBD1 identical over 7 bases. CDR1 and CDR2 from the germline V gene are LNHDA and SQIVND (reference sequence). V lost 6 bases, J lost 2 bases, and 12 bases stayed unmatched. CDR3 length: 17 residues. The DNA for the CDR3 is TGTGCCAGTAGGGGCCCCACCGGGACAGCAAACACCGGGGAGCTGTTTTTT. Amino acid sequence: CASRGPTGTANTGELFF.

This clone has a single count. V is TRBV5-1 and J is TRBJ2-2; 7 bases map to TRBD1. CDR1 SGHRS and CDR2 YFSETQ come from the germline V gene. The length of the CDR3 is 14 residues. V gave up 5 bases and J gave up 4 bases; unmatched junction bases: 5. CDR3 sequence (DNA): TGCGCCAGCAGTGACAGGGCATCCACCGGGGAGCTGTTTTTT. This translates into CASSDRASTGELFF. The variable domain in full, completed from reference TRBV5-1 and TRBJ2-2, reads KAGVTQTPRYLIKTRGQQVTLSCSPISGHRSVSWYQQTPGQGLQFLFEYFSETQRNKGNFPGRFSGRQFSNSRSEMNVSTLELGDSALYLCASSDRASTGELFFGEGSRLTVL.

The rearrangement links TRBV5-6 to TRBJ2-7; 7 bases are a match to TRBD1. There are 14 residues in the CDR3. The J segment lost 2 bases and the V segment lost 5 bases, leaving 7 bases of the junction unmatched. From germline, CDR1 is SGHDT and CDR2 YYEEEE. The CDR3 loop is CASSSYRGTYEQYF. CDR3 bases: TGTGCCAGCAGTTCCTACAGGGGAACCTACGAGCAGTACTTC.

This clone was seen once. V and J are TRBV11-3 and TRBJ2-5, with TRBD2 identical over 7 bases. The CDR3 sequence is 15 residues long. Germline loops: CDR1 SGHNT, CDR2 YENEEA. With 0 bases clipped from V and 5 bases from J, the junction kept 6 bases outside the gene matches. CDR3 nucleotides: TGTGCCAGCAGCTTAGATGGAAGGGAGGGGGAGACCCAGTACTTC. Its protein product is CASSLDGREGETQYF.

The J gene is TRBJ1-2, the V gene TRBV5-6; D is possibly TRBD1 (6 bases). The CDR3 is 14 residues long. V gave up 4 bases and J gave up 2 bases, with 12 bases separating them. Germline-derived CDR1 and CDR2 are SGHDT and YYEEEE. The CDR3 sequence: CASSVPGQNYGYTF. The CDR3 DNA is TGTGCCAGCAGCGTGCCCGGACAGAACTATGGCTACACCTTC. The variable domain in full, with the rest retrieved from reference TRBV5-6 and TRBJ1-2, is DAGVTQSPTHLIKTRGQQVTLRCSPKSGHDTVSWYQQALGQGPQFIFQYYEEEERQRGNFPDRFSGHQFPNYSSELNVNALLLGDSALYLCASSVPGQNYGYTFGSGTRLTVV.

A word on this clone: The sample carries other DNA sequences with the same CDR3. The chain carries TRBV19 and TRBJ1-1, with 9 nucleotides matching TRBD1. Unmatched junction bases numbered 16, after V lost 10 bases and J lost 7 bases. Germline CDR1 is LNHDA and CDR2 is SQIVND (reference sequence). The CDR3 consists of 15 residues. CDR3 amino acids: CATQGQGNSGREAFF. The DNA for the CDR3 is TGTGCCACCCAGGGACAGGGAAATTCGGGCCGTGAAGCTTTCTTT.

The chain joins TRBV21-1 to TRBJ2-2; the D call of TRBD2 is as the table states it, not checked on the DNA. TRBV21-1 is classified as a pseudogene. The CDR3 is 17 amino acids. CDR3 region: CASSTPPRPNSYGELFF. In DNA form, the CDR3 reads TGTGCCAGCAGCACACCTCCGCGCCCGAATTCATACGGGGAGCTGTTTTTT.

This clone was detected only a few times. The gene calls are TRBV27 and TRBJ2-7; 7 positions match TRBD2. The CDR3 is made up of 15 amino acids. V was clipped by 4 bases and J by 4 bases; unmatched bases: 10. Germline V gene data show CDR1 as MNHEY and CDR2 as SMNVEV (reference sequence). The CDR3 reads CASSSLREGRYEQYF. CDR3 sequence (DNA): TGTGCCAGCAGTTCTTTGAGGGAGGGCCGATACGAGCAGTACTTC.

V usage is TRBV2 and J usage is TRBJ2-3; 8 positions agree with TRBD2. The CDR3 totals 15 residues. Trimming at V came to 5 bases and at J to 1 base, leaving 5 bases not matched to a gene. CDR1 is SNHLY, CDR2 FYNNEI, per germline. CDR3 region: CASSLSGSRTDTQYF. The CDR3 DNA follows: TGTGCCAGCAGTCTGAGCGGGAGCCGCACAGATACGCAGTATTTT.

This chain uses TRBV2 with TRBJ1-5, with 7 bases matching TRBD1. Germline trimming cut 6 bases from V and 4 bases from J; bases unmatched to any gene: 3. The CDR3 spans 13 residues. The germline CDR1 and CDR2 sequences are SNHLY and FYNNEI. This CDR3 is CASRGDSNQPQHF. DNA of the CDR3: TGTGCCAGCAGGGGGGACAGTAATCAGCCCCAGCATTTT.

The V and J genes are TRBV5-1 and TRBJ2-1; 10 bases match TRBD1. The germline V gene has CDR1 SGHRS and CDR2 YFSETQ. V dropped 4 bases and J dropped 8; count of bases not matched to a gene: 6. The CDR3 has 14 amino acids. The CDR3 sequence is CASSAGTGDDEQFF. For the CDR3, the DNA is TGCGCCAGCAGCGCCGGGACAGGGGATGATGAGCAGTTCTTC.

This clone appeared a few times. The chain employs TRBV19 and TRBJ1-5, with D possibly TRBD1 on 6 matching bases. Trimming shortened V by 7 bases and J by 1 base, and 14 bases separated the two germline ends. Germline V gene sequence: CDR1 LNHDA, CDR2 SQIVND (reference sequence). This CDR3 has 15 residues. CDR3 in amino acids: CASNYRGASNQPQHF. The CDR3 nucleotides read TGTGCCAGTAACTATCGGGGGGCAAGCAATCAGCCCCAGCATTTT.

The V gene is TRBV6-1, the J gene TRBJ1-4, with TRBD1 matching over 7 bases. Germline V gene sequence: CDR1 MNHNS, CDR2 SASEGT. This CDR3 comprises 15 residues. Trimming cost V 7 bases and J 1 base; bases outside gene matches: 6. As DNA, the CDR3 is TGTGCCAGCATTCAGGGGGTGGTAACTAATGAAAAACTGTTTTTT. This gives the protein CASIQGVVTNEKLFF.

This clone was observed a handful of times. The V call is TRBV30, the J call TRBJ1-6; D not resolved. The CDR3 covers 15 residues. The V gene lost 3 bases and the J gene lost 7 bases, with 16 bases spanning the gap. Germline CDR1 and CDR2: GTSNPN and SVGIG (reference sequence). CDR3 loop: CAWSPGGRENSPLHF. For the CDR3, the DNA is TGTGCCTGGAGCCCCGGTGGTAGAGAAAATTCACCCCTCCACTTT.